These 25 T cell receptor beta chains were all obtained from the same sample, sequenced in a study of cytomegalovirus exposure and HLA in healthy donors. PCR used 60 Vbeta primers and 13 Jbeta primers. The protocol was immunoSEQ multiplex PCR, while the TCRdb copy is restricted to in-frame clones and leaves out a portion. The table shows some 150,000 clones, with roughly three quarters occurring only once. Sequencing was done on a sample of PBMCs. The receptors were gathered from a man younger than 40 in good health and CMV-seropositive.

The chain combines TRBV1 with TRBJ1-5; the table's D gene call, TRBD1, was not cross checked with the DNA. TRBV1 is described as a pseudogene. The CDR3 consists of 19 residues. CDR3 sequence: CTSSQRPIQGPHSNQPQHF. The CDR3 DNA follows: TGCACCAGCAGCCAAAGACCGATACAGGGGCCCCATAGCAATCAGCCCCAGCATTTT.

This rearrangement joins TRBV19 to TRBJ1-2, with 7 positions matching TRBD1. The CDR3 covers 14 residues. CDR1 is LNHDA, CDR2 SQIVND, per germline (reference sequence). V lost 3 bases to trimming and J lost 6 bases; unmatched junction nucleotides: 7. The CDR3 sequence: CASSMARQGDGYTF. CDR3 DNA sequence: TGTGCCAGTAGTATGGCCCGACAGGGCGATGGCTACACCTTC.

The V gene is TRBV27, the J gene TRBJ2-3, with a weak D call TRBD2 (5 bases). Germline V gene sequence: CDR1 MNHEY, CDR2 SMNVEV (reference sequence). V lost 3 bases and J 0 bases, leaving 13 bases between the germline ends. The CDR3 is 16 residues long. Here the CDR3 reads CASSFIARTSTDTQYF. The CDR3 region has the DNA TGTGCCAGCAGTTTTATAGCGCGCACTAGCACAGATACGCAGTATTTT.

Turning to this clone: This specimen includes other DNA sequences encoding the same CDR3. The chain uses TRBV5-4 and TRBJ2-3; a possible D gene is TRBD2 (5 bases). The CDR3 runs to 15 residues. Per the germline V gene, CDR1 is SGHNT and CDR2 is YYREEE (reference sequence). V was shortened by 0 bases and J by 4 bases, with 12 bases between the two germline ends. CDR3 amino acids: CASSLGGRGSDTQYF. DNA of the CDR3: TGTGCCAGCAGCTTGGGTGGGAGAGGTTCAGATACGCAGTATTTT. The full variable domain, rest sourced from reference TRBV5-4 and TRBJ2-3, is ETGVTQSPTHLIKTRGQQVTLRCSSQSGHNTVSWYQQALGQGPQFIFQYYREEENGRGNFPPRFSGLQFPNYSSELNVNALELDDSALYLCASSLGGRGSDTQYFGPGTRLTVL.

V gene TRBV4-2 combines with J gene TRBJ1-4; tentatively, D is TRBD1 (6 bases). CDR1 and CDR2 (germline): LGHNA, YNFKEQ. V dropped 0 bases and J dropped 10 bases, with 15 bases sitting between them. This CDR3 has 15 amino acids. The CDR3 nucleotides read TGTGCCAGCAGCCAAGATAATCAGGGGAGGGGAAAACTGTTTTTT. It translates to CASSQDNQGRGKLFF.

The chain links TRBV7-9 to TRBJ2-7, with TRBD2 identical over 11 bases. V trimming: 0 bases; J trimming: 1 base; junction bases outside the gene matches: 11. The CDR3 is made up of 19 amino acids. The germline gives CDR1 SEHNR, CDR2 FQNEAQ (reference sequence). The CDR3 loop is CASSLAVDLAGGPSYEQYF. CDR3 nucleotide sequence: TGTGCCAGCAGCTTAGCGGTAGATCTAGCGGGAGGCCCATCCTACGAGCAGTACTTC.

The chain uses TRBV2 and TRBJ2-6; weak D call: TRBD2 (6 bases). V lost 6 bases, J lost 0 bases, and 15 bases lay in between. The germline CDR1 and CDR2 sequences are SNHLY and FYNNEI. There are 17 residues in the CDR3. DNA of the CDR3: TGTGCCAGCAGGAAGGAGGGAGCCGGCTCTGGGGCCAACGTCCTGACTTTC. Amino acids: CASRKEGAGSGANVLTF.

This clone was recorded once. The CDR3 nucleotides are TGTGCCAGCAGCGTAGGCCTAGCGGGAGGGCCGGATGAGCAGTTCTTC. Translating it yields CASSVGLAGGPDEQFF. The V call is TRBV9, the J call TRBJ2-1, with TRBD2 matching 12 bases. The CDR3 loop spans 16 amino acids. Germline V gene lookup returns CDR1 SGDLS and CDR2 YYNGEE. J gave up 8 bases and V 0 bases, and 6 bases lay outside the gene matches.

This clone was counted only a few times. V and J are TRBV28 and TRBJ2-3; weak D call: TRBD2 (6 bases). The CDR3 runs to 14 residues. V shed 6 bases and J shed 5 bases, with 15 bases lying between them. Germline CDR1 is MDHEN and CDR2 is SYDVKM. CDR3 in DNA: TGTGCCAGCAGCCCAGGAGGGGCCGGAGATACGCAGTATTTT. It translates to CASSPGGAGDTQYF.

This clone was found a few times. The chain employs TRBV19 and TRBJ2-1, with D possibly being TRBD1 (6 bases). The CDR3 length is 13 residues. Germline loops: CDR1 LNHDA, CDR2 SQIVND (reference sequence). Trimming took 5 bases from V and 10 from J, leaving 15 bases between them. Here the CDR3 reads CASSPRGLGEQFF. DNA for the CDR3: TGTGCCAGTAGTCCCAGGGGTCTGGGGGAGCAGTTCTTC. Variable domain in full (rest from reference TRBV19 and TRBJ2-1): DGGITQSPKYLFRKEGQNVTLSCEQNLNHDAMYWYRQDPGQGLRLIYYSQIVNDFQKGDIAEGYSVSREKKESFPLTVTSAQKNPTAFYLCASSPRGLGEQFFGPGTRLTVL.

The V and J genes are TRBV9 and TRBJ2-2; 10 nucleotides agree with TRBD2. The CDR3 spans 19 residues. Looked up from germline, CDR1 is SGDLS and CDR2 is YYNGEE. With V trimmed by 1 base and J by 6 bases, 15 bases remained unmatched. The CDR3 reads CASSVLPSGSVSEAGELFF. The CDR3 DNA follows: TGTGCCAGCAGCGTATTGCCTAGCGGGAGTGTTTCAGAGGCCGGGGAGCTGTTTTTT.

This chain uses TRBV4-1 with TRBJ2-1; 7 bases line up with TRBD2. The CDR3 runs 16 residues. Germline loops: CDR1 MGHRA, CDR2 YSYEKL. V gave up 0 bases and J gave up 3 bases; unmatched junction bases: 5. CDR3: CASSQDRREIYNEQFF. The CDR3 nucleotides are TGCGCCAGCAGCCAAGATCGGCGGGAGATCTACAATGAGCAGTTCTTC.

The sample holds one count of this clone. The chain joins TRBV11-2 to TRBJ2-5; possible D gene TRBD1, 6 bases. The CDR3 contains 13 residues. The ends were cut back, 8 bases at V and 2 bases at J, with 12 bases in the middle. Germline lookup yields CDR1 SGHAT and CDR2 FQNNGV. The CDR3 DNA reads TGTGCCAGCGAAGGACAGACGCAAGAGACCCAGTACTTC. Translated: CASEGQTQETQYF.

The V and J genes are TRBV7-6 and TRBJ2-7, with D possibly being TRBD2 (7 bases). CDR1 and CDR2 (germline): SGHVS, FNYEAQ. Trimming removed 2 bases from V and 2 bases from J, with 19 bases in between. The CDR3 is 17 amino acids. DNA for the CDR3: TGTGCCAGCAGCTTAACGGGGGGCACCTCTCGGCCCTACGAGCAGTACTTC. Translation: CASSLTGGTSRPYEQYF.

V and J are TRBV7-6 and TRBJ2-1; D remains unclear. The V end lost 0 bases, the J end lost 7 bases, and 16 bases lay between the germline ends. This CDR3 is built from 16 residues. Germline CDR1 and CDR2: SGHVS and FNYEAQ. Here the CDR3 DNA reads TGTGCCAGCAGCTTAGCGGAGACTCCAAACGATAATGAGCAGTTCTTC. This codes for CASSLAETPNDNEQFF.

This sequence joins TRBV19 and TRBJ2-3; 7 bases fit TRBD2. Trimming took 8 bases from V and 4 from J; bases not matched to a gene: 9. This CDR3 has 14 amino acids. Per germline, CDR1 LNHDA and CDR2 SQIVND (reference sequence). The CDR3 spells CASAVGGSADTQYF. CDR3 DNA sequence: TGTGCCAGTGCCGTGGGCGGGAGTGCAGATACGCAGTATTTT.

The rearrangement joins TRBV5-8 to TRBJ2-7; 8 nucleotides agree with TRBD1. The CDR3 is 13 amino acids. Germline CDR1 and CDR2: SGHTS and YDEGEE. V lost 2 bases to trimming and J lost 3 bases; unmatched junction nucleotides: 1. The CDR3 DNA follows: TGTGCCAGCAGCTTAACAGGGGGCTACGAGCAGTACTTC. Residues: CASSLTGGYEQYF. The full variable domain, in which reference TRBV5-8 and TRBJ2-7 provide the parts outside the CDR3, is EAGVTQSPTHLIKTRGQQATLRCSPISGHTSVYWYQQALGLGLQFLLWYDEGEERNRGNFPPRFSGRQFPNYSSELNVNALELEDSALYLCASSLTGGYEQYFGPGTRLTVT.

This chain connects TRBV5-6 to TRBJ2-1, with D perhaps TRBD1 (6 bases). V was trimmed by 4 bases and J by 2 bases, leaving 19 bases between them. CDR1 and CDR2 (germline): SGHDT, YYEEEE. The CDR3 has 17 residues. DNA of the CDR3: TGTGCCAGCAGCCCCGCCATTTGGGACACCACCTACAATGAGCAGTTCTTC. The encoded protein is CASSPAIWDTTYNEQFF.

Details on this clone: The sample has other DNA sequences that encode this CDR3 too. The chain uses TRBV28 and TRBJ1-1; 11 bases agree with TRBD1. Germline loops: CDR1 MDHEN, CDR2 SYDVKM. The length of the CDR3 is 14 residues. The trim removed 4 bases at V and 5 bases at J, leaving 3 bases unmatched. CDR3 sequence (DNA): TGTGCCAGCAGTTCCGGGACAGGGGGAACTGAAGCTTTCTTT. Translation gives CASSSGTGGTEAFF.

The sample holds one count of this clone. This chain links TRBV28 with TRBJ1-1, with 7 bases lining up with TRBD1. The germline V gene encodes CDR1 MDHEN and CDR2 SYDVKM. CDR3 length equals 13 residues. The V gene end was trimmed by 6 bases and the J gene end by 4 bases; junction bases not matched to a gene: 5. CDR3 DNA: TGTGCCAGCAGGGTCAGGGGGTCCACTGAAGCTTTCTTT. This encodes CASRVRGSTEAFF.

V usage is TRBV6-5 and J usage is TRBJ1-6; no reliable D call. The germline V and J ends were trimmed by 2 bases and 8 bases, with 7 bases remaining between them. Germline V CDR1 and CDR2: MNHEY, SVGAGI. The CDR3 runs to 13 residues. The CDR3 nucleotides read TGTGCCAGCAGTTACCTCCCGGATTCACCCCTCCACTTT. This codes for CASSYLPDSPLHF.

The chain links TRBV28 to TRBJ1-4, with 9 positions matching TRBD1. Germline loops: CDR1 MDHEN, CDR2 SYDVKM. The CDR3 spans 13 residues. J was trimmed by 4 bases and V by 8 bases; bases with no gene match: 2. DNA of the CDR3: TGTGCCAGCTGGGACAGGGATAATGAAAAACTGTTTTTT. Protein sequence: CASWDRDNEKLFF.

The chain employs TRBV9 and TRBJ2-2, with TRBD1 matching over 8 bases. V was pared by 2 bases and J by 4 bases, with 13 bases of the junction left unmatched. The CDR3 spans 18 residues. Germline CDR1 is SGDLS and CDR2 is YYNGEE. CDR3 region: CASSVSLHRTGFTGELFF. DNA for the CDR3: TGTGCCAGCAGCGTCTCCTTGCATAGGACAGGGTTCACCGGGGAGCTGTTTTTT.

The rearrangement uses TRBV5-4 and TRBJ1-2; 7 bases align to TRBD1. Germline V CDR1 and CDR2: SGHNT, YYREEE (reference sequence). CDR3 length: 16 residues. V lost 4 bases and J lost 5; bases outside the gene matches: 14. CDR3 coding DNA: TGTGCCAGCAGCGGGAACGACAGGGAAAGTGAATATGGCTACACCTTC. Translation: CASSGNDRESEYGYTF. The variable domain in full, completed from reference TRBV5-4 and TRBJ1-2, reads ETGVTQSPTHLIKTRGQQVTLRCSSQSGHNTVSWYQQALGQGPQFIFQYYREEENGRGNFPPRFSGLQFPNYSSELNVNALELDDSALYLCASSGNDRESEYGYTFGSGTRLTVV.

The chain recombines TRBV28 with TRBJ2-4, with a weak D call TRBD1 (5 bases). Germline V gives CDR1 MDHEN, CDR2 SYDVKM. The CDR3 spans 12 residues. Between the trimmed V and J ends, which lost 11 bases and 8 bases, there was a span of 16 bases. In DNA, the CDR3 is TGTGCCTCAGGGTCGGTAGGGTACATTCAGTACTTC. Amino acids: CASGSVGYIQYF.